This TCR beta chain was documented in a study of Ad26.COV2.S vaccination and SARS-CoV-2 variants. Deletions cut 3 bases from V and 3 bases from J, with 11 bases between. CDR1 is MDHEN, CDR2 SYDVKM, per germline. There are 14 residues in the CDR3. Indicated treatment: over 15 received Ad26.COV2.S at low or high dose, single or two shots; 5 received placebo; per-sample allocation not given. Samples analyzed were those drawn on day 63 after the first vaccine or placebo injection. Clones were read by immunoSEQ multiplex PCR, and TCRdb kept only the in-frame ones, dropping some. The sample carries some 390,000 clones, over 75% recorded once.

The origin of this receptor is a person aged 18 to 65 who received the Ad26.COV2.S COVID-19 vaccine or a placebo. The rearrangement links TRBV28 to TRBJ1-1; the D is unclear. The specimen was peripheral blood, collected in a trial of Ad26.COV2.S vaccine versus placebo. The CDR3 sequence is CASSFLRGDTEAFF. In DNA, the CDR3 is TGTGCCAGCAGTTTCCTTCGGGGTGACACTGAAGCTTTCTTT. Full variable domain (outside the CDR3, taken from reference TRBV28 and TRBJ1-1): DVKVTQSSRYLVKRTGEKVFLECVQDMDHENMFWYRQDPGLGLRLIYFSYDVKMKEKGDIPEGYSVSREKKERFSLILESASTNQTSMYLCASSFLRGDTEAFFGQGTRLTVV.